The 17 T cell receptor beta chains listed next were all sequenced from one sample in a study of T cell changes during pregnancy in multiple sclerosis. The protocol was immunoSEQ multiplex PCR, while the TCRdb copy is restricted to in-frame clones and leaves out a portion. The sample gives over 10,000 clones, around 88% of which show up once; 7.7% is in the top ten. The input for sequencing was CD8+ T cells from peripheral blood mononuclear cells, taken in the second trimester of pregnancy. The receptors were sampled from a female donor in good health, enrolled as a control in a pregnancy study.

The rearrangement links TRBV27 to TRBJ1-5; 11 bases align to TRBD1. Trimming cost V 6 bases and J 3 bases; bases outside gene matches: 7. Per the germline V gene, CDR1 is MNHEY and CDR2 is SMNVEV (reference sequence). The CDR3 spans 16 residues. In nucleotides, the CDR3 is TGTGCCAGCAGCACGAGGACAGGGGGCTCCAATCAGCCCCAGCATTTT. Residues: CASSTRTGGSNQPQHF.

CDR3 bases: TGTGCCAGCAGCTTGGGCATGCTATATCAGCCCCAGCATTTT. This codes for CASSLGMLYQPQHF. This chain links TRBV5-5 with TRBJ1-5; D gene ambiguous. Germline assignment: CDR1 SGHKS and CDR2 YYEKEE (reference sequence). V gave up 0 bases and J gave up 5 bases, with 9 bases separating them. The CDR3 length is 14 residues.

The chain carries TRBV27 and TRBJ2-7; 12 bases match TRBD2. Germline V gene lookup returns CDR1 MNHEY and CDR2 SMNVEV (reference sequence). V lost 3 bases, J lost 4 bases, and 7 bases stayed unmatched. This CDR3 has 16 residues. The CDR3 DNA is TGTGCCAGCAGTTTCTCGGGACTAGCGGGTACATACGAGCAGTACTTC. Translated: CASSFSGLAGTYEQYF.

This rearrangement joins TRBV2 to TRBJ2-6, with TRBD1 matching 10 bases. V trimming: 1 base; J trimming: 2 bases; junction bases outside the gene matches: 14. Per the germline V gene, CDR1 is SNHLY and CDR2 is FYNNEI. The CDR3 contains 21 residues. CDR3 nucleotide sequence: TGTGCCAGCAGTGAAGTTGGGTCGACAGGGGGCGGGTTTGCTGGGGCCAACGTCCTGACTTTC. Encoded protein: CASSEVGSTGGGFAGANVLTF.

The genes are TRBV4-1 and TRBJ2-1; D might be TRBD2 (5 bases). CDR1 and CDR2 from the germline V gene are MGHRA and YSYEKL. Trimming stripped 4 bases from V and 5 bases from J, with 15 bases between. The CDR3 loop spans 15 amino acids. CDR3 nucleotide sequence: TGCGCCAGCAGCCCCTTAGCTCGAGCGGACAATGAGCAGTTCTTC. Its translation is CASSPLARADNEQFF.

DNA of the CDR3: TGTGCCAGCAGCGTAAGCGGGGGCCTTTCCTACAATGAGCAGTTCTTC. This sequence encodes CASSVSGGLSYNEQFF. The chain links TRBV9 to TRBJ2-1, with TRBD2 matching over 8 bases. This CDR3 is built from 16 residues. Trimming removed 1 base from V and 1 base from J; junction bases left unmatched: 4. From germline, CDR1 is SGDLS and CDR2 YYNGEE.

This chain uses TRBV18 with TRBJ1-1; 9 nucleotides line up with TRBD1. The CDR3 covers 15 residues. V gave up 2 bases and J gave up 8 bases; unmatched junction bases: 9. Germline values: CDR1 KGHSH, CDR2 LQKENI. The DNA of the CDR3 is TGTGCCAGCTCACCAGGACAGGGGCCCATATCAGAAGCTTTCTTT. Translating gives CASSPGQGPISEAFF.

J is TRBJ2-3 and V is TRBV9, with D possibly being TRBD1 (6 bases). CDR1 and CDR2 from the germline V gene are SGDLS and YYNGEE. The CDR3 loop spans 18 amino acids. V dropped 0 bases and J dropped 0 bases, with 17 bases sitting between them. The CDR3 loop reads CASSVVSSFDRSTDTQYF. CDR3 DNA: TGTGCCAGCAGCGTAGTTTCGTCGTTCGACAGGAGCACAGATACGCAGTATTTT. The variable domain in full, with the rest retrieved from reference TRBV9 and TRBJ2-3, is DSGVTQTPKHLITATGQRVTLRCSPRSGDLSVYWYQQSLDQGLQFLIQYYNGEERAKGNILERFSAQQFPDLHSELNLSSLELGDSALYFCASSVVSSFDRSTDTQYFGPGTRLTVL.

The sample holds a few counts of this clone. The rearrangement joins TRBV6-1 to TRBJ1-3, with TRBD1 as a possible D gene (5 bases). The CDR3 is 14 residues long. The V end was cut by 10 bases, the J end by 8 bases, with 21 bases between. Germline CDR1 reads MNHNS; CDR2 reads SASEGT. The CDR3 coding sequence is TGTGCCACCTACGCACAGGCCGCCTCGGACACCATATATTTT. It codes for CATYAQAASDTIYF.

The gene calls are TRBV27 and TRBJ2-3; TRBD2 matches at 10 bases. Germline lookup yields CDR1 MNHEY and CDR2 SMNVEV (reference sequence). This CDR3 contains 14 residues. Trimming at V came to 8 bases and at J to 4 bases, leaving 6 bases not matched to a gene. CDR3 region: CASSLGLAADTQYF. The CDR3 DNA reads TGTGCCAGCTCCCTTGGACTAGCGGCAGATACGCAGTATTTT.

V usage is TRBV4-2 and J usage is TRBJ1-2; TRBD1 might be the D (6 bases). Germline CDR1 reads LGHNA; CDR2 reads YNFKEQ. There are 15 residues in the CDR3. V was clipped by 1 base and J by 6 bases, with 15 bases between them. CDR3 DNA: TGTGCCAGCAGCCAAGGAGAACAGGGAATTAATGGCTACACCTTC. It translates to CASSQGEQGINGYTF.

The rearrangement uses TRBV7-3 and TRBJ2-7, with D uncertain. CDR1 and CDR2 (germline): SGHTA, FQGTGA. Trimming left V 1 base short and J 1 base short, with 11 bases between. CDR3 length: 15 amino acids. In nucleotides, the CDR3 is TGTGCCAGCAGCTTAATTGATACGGGTTCCTACGAGCAGTACTTC. This gives the protein CASSLIDTGSYEQYF.

The V call is TRBV12-5, the J call TRBJ1-4, with D perhaps matching TRBD1 (6 bases). The CDR3 is made up of 19 amino acids. Germline CDR1 LGHNT, CDR2 FRNRAP. Trimming took 3 bases from V and 0 from J, leaving 20 bases between them. The CDR3 nucleotides are TGTGCTAGTGGTTTTCTACTGGACAGACAAAATTCAACTAATGAAAAACTGTTTTTT. This sequence encodes CASGFLLDRQNSTNEKLFF.

The rearrangement links TRBV6-4 to TRBJ2-7; 11 bases map to TRBD2. The germline gives CDR1 MRHNA, CDR2 SNTAGT. V was pared by 6 bases and J by 2 bases, with 6 bases of the junction left unmatched. CDR3 length equals 15 residues. CDR3 bases: TGTGCCAGCAGCGAACTAGCGGGGGCTCCCTACGAGCAGTACTTC. Its protein is CASSELAGAPYEQYF.

This chain uses TRBV6-5 with TRBJ2-7; maybe TRBD2 (5 bases). V shed 7 bases and J shed 3 bases, with 16 bases lying between them. Germline assignment: CDR1 MNHEY and CDR2 SVGAGI. CDR3 size: 14 residues. The CDR3 here is CASKMSADFYEQYF. As DNA, the CDR3 is TGTGCCAGCAAAATGTCAGCGGACTTCTACGAGCAGTACTTC.

CDR3 amino acids: CAWDGAEQETQYF. In DNA form, the CDR3 reads TGTGCCTGGGACGGAGCGGAACAAGAGACCCAGTACTTC. The chain carries TRBV30 and TRBJ2-5, with D perhaps matching TRBD2 (5 bases). Germline-derived CDR1 and CDR2 are GTSNPN and SVGIG (reference sequence). Between the trimmed V and J ends, which lost 5 bases and 2 bases, there was a span of 12 bases. This CDR3 contains 13 residues.

The chain joins TRBV5-5 to TRBJ2-1; 7 bases map to TRBD1. Germline values: CDR1 SGHKS, CDR2 YYEKEE (reference sequence). This CDR3 region has 15 residues. After removal of 5 bases from V and 1 base from J, the junction contained 6 bases not matched to a gene. The CDR3 protein is CASRDRQGSYNEQFF. The CDR3, as DNA: TGTGCCAGCAGGGACCGACAGGGATCCTACAATGAGCAGTTCTTC.